These 21 T cell receptor beta chains originate from one sample sequenced in a study of blood T cell repertoires in COVID-19. Profiled with immunoSEQ multiplex PCR; TCRdb holds only in-frame clones, not every one. Here the sample spans 85,000 to 120,000 clones, around four fifths being singletons. Specimen: peripheral blood. These receptors were collected from a human donor in a cohort sampled during active COVID-19.

The rearrangement links TRBV7-3 to TRBJ1-1; D is ambiguous. CDR1 SGHTA and CDR2 FQGTGA come from the germline V gene. V gave up 3 bases and J gave up 6 bases, with 11 bases separating them. The CDR3 is made up of 13 amino acids. CDR3 sequence reads: CASSFTGSSEAFF. The CDR3 nucleotides are TGTGCCAGCAGCTTCACGGGGAGCTCTGAAGCTTTCTTT.

This chain joins TRBV18 and TRBJ2-5, with D tentatively TRBD1 (5 bases). With 1 base removed from V and 4 bases from J, the gap between germline ends came to 7 bases. The CDR3 is made up of 13 amino acids. Per germline, CDR1 KGHSH and CDR2 LQKENI. CDR3 sequence reads: CASSPQGRETQYF. The CDR3 coding sequence is TGTGCCAGCTCACCACAGGGGCGAGAGACCCAGTACTTC.

The J gene is TRBJ2-3, the V gene TRBV10-3; TRBD2 aligns across 8 bases. Germline CDR1 is ENHRY and CDR2 is SYGVKD. This CDR3 comprises 12 residues. The V gene end was trimmed by 11 bases and the J gene end by 0 bases; junction bases not matched to a gene: 1. CDR3 amino acids: CAVAGSTDTQYF. CDR3 bases: TGTGCCGTAGCGGGGAGCACAGATACGCAGTATTTT.

The V call is TRBV30, the J call TRBJ1-5; perhaps TRBD1 as D (5 bases). In germline, CDR1 is GTSNPN, CDR2 SVGIG (reference sequence). Between the trimmed V and J ends, which lost 2 bases and 1 base, there was a span of 9 bases. This CDR3 region has 14 residues. This CDR3 is CAWSRAGSNQPQHF. The CDR3 nucleotides are TGTGCCTGGAGTCGGGCAGGGAGCAATCAGCCCCAGCATTTT. Combining the CDR3 with reference TRBV30 and TRBJ1-5 gives the whole variable domain SQTIHQWPATLVQPVGSPLSLECTVEGTSNPNLYWYRQAAGRGLQLLFYSVGIGQISSEVPQNLSASRPQDRQFILSSKKLLLSDSGFYLCAWSRAGSNQPQHFGDGTRLSIL.

The chain employs TRBV6-2 or TRBV6-3 and TRBJ2-7; 7 nucleotides match TRBD1. This CDR3 contains 14 residues. V was pared by 5 bases and J by 2 bases, with 6 bases of the junction left unmatched. Germline V gene sequence: CDR1 MNHEY, CDR2 SVGEGT. CDR3 coding DNA: TGTGCCAGCAGTCCGCAGGGGGTACCCTACGAGCAGTACTTC. Encoded protein: CASSPQGVPYEQYF.

The chain links TRBV11-3 to TRBJ2-1; 7 bases match TRBD2. This CDR3 region has 15 residues. Trimming at V came to 5 bases and at J to 4 bases, leaving 8 bases not matched to a gene. Germline loops: CDR1 SGHNT, CDR2 YENEEA. The CDR3 region has the DNA TGTGCCAGCAGCCCGCCTAGCGGCGTATACAATGAGCAGTTCTTC. Translation gives CASSPPSGVYNEQFF.

This clone occurred a few times. This chain uses TRBV7-9 with TRBJ2-3, with a weak D call TRBD2 (6 bases). V gave up 2 bases and J gave up 4 bases, with 13 bases separating them. The CDR3 has 15 amino acids. Germline loops: CDR1 SEHNR, CDR2 FQNEAQ (reference sequence). The CDR3 is CASSLSRGSADTQYF. DNA of the CDR3: TGTGCCAGCAGCTTATCTCGGGGGAGCGCAGATACGCAGTATTTT.

The chain uses TRBV5-1 and TRBJ2-5; D is uncertain. Germline loops: CDR1 SGHRS, CDR2 YFSETQ. Trimming took 7 bases from V and 1 from J, leaving 11 bases between them. CDR3 length: 13 residues. DNA of the CDR3: TGCGCCAGCCGGTTTTCCCTCCAAGAGACCCAGTACTTC. Its protein is CASRFSLQETQYF.

The rearrangement joins TRBV30 to TRBJ1-1, with D possibly being TRBD1 (6 bases). V shed 6 bases and J shed 3 bases, with 20 bases lying between them. CDR3 length equals 15 residues. Per germline, CDR1 GTSNPN and CDR2 SVGIG (reference sequence). The CDR3 nucleotides read TGTGCCTGCCCCGGGGGGGGGCGGCGAGACACTGAAGCTTTCTTT. As protein: CACPGGGRRDTEAFF.

This clone was detected a few times. This rearrangement joins TRBV4-2 to TRBJ2-7; D perhaps matches TRBD1 (5 bases). The germline gives CDR1 LGHNA, CDR2 YNFKEQ. This CDR3 region has 14 residues. The V gene lost 0 bases and the J gene lost 6 bases, with 12 bases spanning the gap. CDR3 nucleotide sequence: TGTGCCAGCAGCCAAGATCAAGGGGTTGGCGAGCAGTACTTC. Translation gives CASSQDQGVGEQYF.

V usage is TRBV7-3 and J usage is TRBJ1-5; D perhaps matches TRBD1 (5 bases). Germline V gene lookup returns CDR1 SGHTA and CDR2 FQGTGA. Deletions cut 5 bases from V and 4 bases from J, with 21 bases between. The CDR3 loop spans 17 amino acids. The CDR3: CASSPERWQGPNQPQHF. The DNA of the CDR3 is TGTGCCAGCAGCCCCGAAAGGTGGCAGGGTCCGAATCAGCCCCAGCATTTT.

V gene TRBV5-4 combines with J gene TRBJ2-1; 12 bases fit TRBD2. The length of the CDR3 is 17 residues. Per germline, CDR1 SGHNT and CDR2 YYREEE (reference sequence). The V segment lost 4 bases and the J segment 2 bases; nucleotides outside the gene matches: 7. CDR3 coding DNA: TGTGCCAGCAGCCTGCCACTAGCGGGGGGAGCCTACAATGAGCAGTTCTTC. It encodes CASSLPLAGGAYNEQFF. The variable domain in full, with the rest retrieved from reference TRBV5-4 and TRBJ2-1, is ETGVTQSPTHLIKTRGQQVTLRCSSQSGHNTVSWYQQALGQGPQFIFQYYREEENGRGNFPPRFSGLQFPNYSSELNVNALELDDSALYLCASSLPLAGGAYNEQFFGPGTRLTVL.

The V gene is TRBV19, the J gene TRBJ1-4; unclear D gene. Trimming took 1 base from V and 3 from J, leaving 9 bases between them. This CDR3 comprises 15 residues. The germline CDR1 and CDR2 sequences are LNHDA and SQIVND (reference sequence). The CDR3 DNA is TGTGCCAGTAGTATAGCCAGGCCCTCTAATGAAAAACTGTTTTTT. Translated, it gives CASSIARPSNEKLFF. Based on the CDR3 plus reference TRBV19 and TRBJ1-4, the full variable domain is DGGITQSPKYLFRKEGQNVTLSCEQNLNHDAMYWYRQDPGQGLRLIYYSQIVNDFQKGDIAEGYSVSREKKESFPLTVTSAQKNPTAFYLCASSIARPSNEKLFFGSGTQLSVL.

The chain carries TRBV28 and TRBJ1-4; tentative D call: TRBD1 (6 bases). Trimming took off 2 bases at V and 8 bases at J, with 21 bases between the two ends. This CDR3 contains 17 residues. CDR1 is MDHEN, CDR2 SYDVKM, per germline. CDR3: CASSLGDRYDGGEKLFF. As DNA, the CDR3 is TGTGCCAGCAGTTTAGGGGACCGTTATGATGGGGGCGAAAAACTGTTTTTT.

The rearrangement joins TRBV28 to TRBJ2-7; possible D gene TRBD2, 6 bases. The germline gives CDR1 MDHEN, CDR2 SYDVKM. The CDR3 loop spans 15 amino acids. V shed 5 bases and J shed 4 bases, with 18 bases lying between them. The CDR3 loop is CASSQPGLGSYEQYF. The DNA for the CDR3 is TGTGCCAGCAGTCAGCCGGGACTGGGGTCATACGAGCAGTACTTC.

The sample holds one count of this clone. The gene calls are TRBV7-9 and TRBJ2-2; TRBD1 matches 7 bases. The V segment lost 5 bases and the J segment 1 base; nucleotides outside the gene matches: 4. The CDR3 length is 15 residues. CDR1 and CDR2 (germline): SEHNR, FQNEAQ (reference sequence). CDR3: CASSLDRMNTGELFF. CDR3 coding DNA: TGTGCCAGCAGCCTGGACAGGATGAACACCGGGGAGCTGTTTTTT. Based on the CDR3 plus reference TRBV7-9 and TRBJ2-2, the full variable domain is DTGVSQNPRHKITKRGQNVTFRCDPISEHNRLYWYRQTLGQGPEFLTYFQNEAQLEKSRLLSDRFSAERPKGSFSTLEIQRTEQGDSAMYLCASSLDRMNTGELFFGEGSRLTVL.

V usage is TRBV18 and J usage is TRBJ2-7, with D possibly matching TRBD2 (5 bases). CDR1 and CDR2 (germline): KGHSH, LQKENI. This CDR3 comprises 16 residues. V lost 3 bases to trimming and J lost 2 bases, with 17 bases between them. The DNA for the CDR3 is TGTGCCAGCTCACCCTCGGGGAACCCCCAAGCCTACGAGCAGTACTTC. It specifies CASSPSGNPQAYEQYF.

This clone was seen only a few times. The rearrangement links TRBV7-9 to TRBJ1-1, with 7 bases matching TRBD1. CDR1 is SEHNR, CDR2 FQNEAQ, per germline (reference sequence). There are 16 residues in the CDR3. The V gene end was trimmed by 1 base and the J gene end by 1 base; junction bases not matched to a gene: 6. The DNA of the CDR3 is TGTGCCAGCAGCTTAGGACGCGGGACAGAGAACACTGAAGCTTTCTTT. Protein sequence: CASSLGRGTENTEAFF. Using reference TRBV7-9 and TRBJ1-1 for the parts outside the CDR3, the full variable domain is DTGVSQNPRHKITKRGQNVTFRCDPISEHNRLYWYRQTLGQGPEFLTYFQNEAQLEKSRLLSDRFSAERPKGSFSTLEIQRTEQGDSAMYLCASSLGRGTENTEAFFGQGTRLTVV.

Points on this clone: The same CDR3 arises from other DNA sequences in this sample as well. V gene TRBV9 combines with J gene TRBJ2-3, with 10 nucleotides matching TRBD2. V dropped 0 bases and J dropped 0; count of bases not matched to a gene: 7. Germline V gene sequence: CDR1 SGDLS, CDR2 YYNGEE. This CDR3 is 18 amino acids long. The CDR3 protein is CASSVAASGGLSTDTQYF. For the CDR3, the DNA is TGTGCCAGCAGCGTAGCGGCTAGCGGGGGCCTCAGCACAGATACGCAGTATTTT.

In its sample, this clone was seen a few times. This chain joins TRBV3-1 (or the pseudogene TRBV3-2) and TRBJ1-1, with D maybe TRBD1 (5 bases). The CDR3 covers 14 residues. V gave up 4 bases and J gave up 8 bases, with 17 bases separating them. The germline gives CDR1 LGHDT, CDR2 YNNKEL (reference sequence). CDR3: CASSRAGGSYEAFF. For the CDR3, the DNA is TGTGCCAGCAGCCGGGCGGGGGGTTCCTACGAAGCTTTCTTT.

This chain uses TRBV27 with TRBJ1-2, with TRBD1 as a possible D gene (6 bases). The CDR3 is 15 amino acids. Trimming removed 4 bases at V and 3 bases at J, with 15 bases between. Germline V CDR1 and CDR2: MNHEY, SMNVEV (reference sequence). CDR3 nucleotides: TGTGCCAGCAGTTCCCCCGGGGGGGCTGACTATGGCTACACCTTC. It specifies CASSSPGGADYGYTF.